What follows are 10 T cell receptor beta chains derived from one specimen sequenced in a study of control samples from healthy donors and cancer patients. The data were produced by immunoSEQ multiplex PCR, yet TCRdb's version contains in-frame clones alone and is incomplete. The sample gives about 51,000 clones, roughly nine tenths of which show up once; 1.6% is in the top ten. What was sequenced was PBMCs. Every receptor here comes from a middle-aged man with colorectal cancer.

This clone was detected only once. V usage is TRBV18 and J usage is TRBJ2-5, with D possibly matching TRBD1 (5 bases). There are 14 residues in the CDR3. V dropped 3 bases and J dropped 2 bases, with 10 bases sitting between them. CDR1 KGHSH and CDR2 LQKENI come from the germline V gene. The CDR3 DNA follows: TGTGCCAGCTCACCGGCGGCAGGGCAAGAGACCCAGTACTTC. It translates to CASSPAAGQETQYF.

The chain joins TRBV7-9 to TRBJ1-1, with no clear D. V lost 1 base and J 0 bases, leaving 3 bases between the germline ends. This CDR3 spans 13 amino acids. The V gene's germline CDR1 is SEHNR and CDR2 FQNEAQ (reference sequence). CDR3 DNA: TGTGCCAGCAGCTTAGTTATGAACACTGAAGCTTTCTTT. Protein product: CASSLVMNTEAFF. The variable domain in full, completed from reference TRBV7-9 and TRBJ1-1, reads DTGVSQNPRHKITKRGQNVTFRCDPISEHNRLYWYRQTLGQGPEFLTYFQNEAQLEKSRLLSDRFSAERPKGSFSTLEIQRTEQGDSAMYLCASSLVMNTEAFFGQGTRLTVV.

The chain is built from TRBV7-9 and TRBJ1-3; tentative D call: TRBD1 (5 bases). The V gene lost 3 bases and the J gene lost 4 bases, with 7 bases spanning the gap. The CDR3 is 13 residues long. Germline V gene lookup returns CDR1 SEHNR and CDR2 FQNEAQ (reference sequence). CDR3 amino acids: CASSFRGGNTIYF. In nucleotides, the CDR3 is TGTGCCAGCAGCTTCCGGGGGGGAAACACCATATATTTT. Supplemented by reference TRBV7-9 and TRBJ1-3, the full variable domain reads DTGVSQNPRHKITKRGQNVTFRCDPISEHNRLYWYRQTLGQGPEFLTYFQNEAQLEKSRLLSDRFSAERPKGSFSTLEIQRTEQGDSAMYLCASSFRGGNTIYFGEGSWLTVV.

V usage is TRBV4-1 and J usage is TRBJ2-1, with 8 bases lining up with TRBD1. Germline lookup yields CDR1 MGHRA and CDR2 YSYEKL. V lost 3 bases and J lost 4; bases outside the gene matches: 14. This CDR3 has 18 residues. The CDR3 protein is CASSHGYDSGQGYNEQFF. The CDR3 DNA follows: TGCGCCAGCAGCCACGGATACGACAGCGGACAGGGATACAATGAGCAGTTCTTC.

This clone was seen only once. This sequence joins TRBV7-2 and TRBJ1-5; 8 positions match TRBD1. The ends lost 4 bases at V and 4 bases at J; junction bases unmatched: 6. The CDR3 extends over 15 amino acids. CDR1 is SGHTA, CDR2 FQGNSA, per germline. CDR3 sequence (DNA): TGTGCCAGCAGCTCGGACAGGGTCGGTAATCAGCCCCAGCATTTT. Translating gives CASSSDRVGNQPQHF.

This clone occurred once. The rearrangement joins TRBV15 to TRBJ2-3; TRBD2 agrees at 9 bases. J lost 8 bases, V lost 1 base, and 13 bases had no gene match. CDR1 and CDR2 from the germline V gene are LNHNV and YYDKDF (reference sequence). The CDR3 sequence is 17 residues long. In nucleotides, the CDR3 is TGTGCCACCAGCAGAGTTTTAGCGGGAGACCCAGGGGGTACGCAGTATTTT. Protein product: CATSRVLAGDPGGTQYF.

This chain uses TRBV27 with TRBJ2-7, with D maybe TRBD1 (5 bases). Germline lookup yields CDR1 MNHEY and CDR2 SMNVEV (reference sequence). This CDR3 spans 15 amino acids. Trimming stripped 6 bases from V and 2 bases from J, with 17 bases between. The CDR3 coding sequence is TGTGCCAGCAGGGTGACAGTCCAAAATCCCTACGAGCAGTACTTC. Translating gives CASRVTVQNPYEQYF.

The chain combines TRBV11-3 with TRBJ2-7; D is perhaps TRBD1 or TRBD2 (5 bases each). V was trimmed by 5 bases and J by 1 base, leaving 12 bases between them. This CDR3 contains 14 residues. Germline V lookup: CDR1 SGHNT, CDR2 YENEEA. As DNA, the CDR3 is TGTGCCAGCAGCCGGGGACGGATATCCTACGAGCAGTACTTC. Encoded protein: CASSRGRISYEQYF.

The V call is TRBV5-1, the J call TRBJ2-7; 7 nucleotides line up with TRBD2. The CDR3 loop spans 13 amino acids. Germline CDR1 is SGHRS and CDR2 is YFSETQ. V lost 6 bases, J lost 2 bases, and 5 bases stayed unmatched. DNA for the CDR3: TGCGCCAGCAACCCGGGGGGACCCTACGAGCAGTACTTC. Translating gives CASNPGGPYEQYF.

J is TRBJ2-5 and V is TRBV11-3; D may match TRBD1 or TRBD2 (7 bases each). In germline, CDR1 is SGHNT, CDR2 YENEEA. The V end lost 6 bases, the J end lost 3 bases, and 20 bases lay between the germline ends. The CDR3 length is 16 residues. CDR3 protein: CASRVNRGAGEETQYF. The CDR3 DNA reads as TGTGCCAGCAGGGTGAACAGGGGCGCGGGAGAAGAGACCCAGTACTTC.